This TCR beta chain was recorded in a study of T cells in Graves' hyperthyroidism and ophthalmopathy. Across the study: Prior to any treatment, at the point of initial diagnosis, peripheral blood was collected.

Points on this clonotype: Its antigen is undetermined. One base away lies a much larger clone, so this may be a sequencing read error.

Study-wide results and caveats: In the analysis, a 13 V-J model separated ophthalmopathy from stable hyperthyroidism.

Patients with uncontrolled infections, other autoimmune diseases, pregnancy or lactation were excluded. PBMCs were derived from approximately 10 ml fresh peripheral blood. The source material, RNA transcripts, was used to amplify TCR beta CDR3 regions. Primed by the HTBI set, a first-round RT-PCR was run on the TCR CDR3. MiXCR, run by TCRdb on the multiplex PCR reads, gives a single entry per CDR3 protein. Here the sample spans roughly 660,000 distinct CDR3 sequences, 17% being singletons. V gave up 3 bases and J gave up 5 bases, with 19 bases separating them. Looked up from germline, CDR1 is SEHNR and CDR2 is FQNEAQ (reference sequence). CDR3 length equals 16 residues.

The receptor's source is a man in his fifties with Graves' hyperthyroidism. V is TRBV7-9 and J is TRBJ1-1, with a possible D match to TRBD1 (6 bases). The sequenced sample consisted of blood. The CDR3 region has the DNA TGTGCCAGCAGCTTCGACCCGGAAACAGGGAGAACTGAAGCTTTCTTT. Translation: CASSFDPETGRTEAFF.